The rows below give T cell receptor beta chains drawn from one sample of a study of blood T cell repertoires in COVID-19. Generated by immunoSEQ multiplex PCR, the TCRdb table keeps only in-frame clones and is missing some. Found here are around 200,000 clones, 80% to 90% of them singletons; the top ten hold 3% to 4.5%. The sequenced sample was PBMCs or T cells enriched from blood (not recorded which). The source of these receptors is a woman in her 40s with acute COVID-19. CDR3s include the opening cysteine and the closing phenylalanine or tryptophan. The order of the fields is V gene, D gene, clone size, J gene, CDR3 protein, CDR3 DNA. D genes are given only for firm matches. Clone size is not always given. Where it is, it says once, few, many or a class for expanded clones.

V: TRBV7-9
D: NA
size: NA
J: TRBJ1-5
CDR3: CASSPNAGSQPQHF
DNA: TGTGCCAGCAGCCCCAATGCGGGGAGTCAGCCCCAGCATTTT

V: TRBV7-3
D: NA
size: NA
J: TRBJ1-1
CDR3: CASSLWGRAGDEAFF
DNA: TGTGCCAGCAGCTTATGGGGCAGGGCTGGAGATGAAGCTTTCTTT

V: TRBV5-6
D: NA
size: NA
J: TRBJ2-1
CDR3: CASSLDLATYNEQFF
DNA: TGTGCCAGCAGCTTGGATCTAGCGACCTACAATGAGCAGTTCTTC

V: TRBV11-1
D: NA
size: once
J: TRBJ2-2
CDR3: CASSPGQTNTGELFF
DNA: TGTGCCAGCAGCCCCGGACAGACGAACACCGGGGAGCTGTTTTTT

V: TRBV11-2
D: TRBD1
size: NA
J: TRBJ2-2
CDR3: CASSSYLTGGNTGELFF
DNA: TGTGCCAGCAGCTCCTACTTGACAGGGGGCAACACCGGGGAGCTGTTTTTT

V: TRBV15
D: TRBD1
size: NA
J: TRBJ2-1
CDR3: CATSTGPGTGVNEQFF
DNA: TGTGCCACCAGTACAGGACCCGGGACAGGGGTGAATGAGCAGTTCTTC

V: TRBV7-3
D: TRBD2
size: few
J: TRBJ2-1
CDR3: CASSPGLAGDNEQFF
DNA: TGTGCCAGCAGCCCGGGACTAGCGGGAGACAATGAGCAGTTCTTC

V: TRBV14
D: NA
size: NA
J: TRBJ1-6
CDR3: CASSWGNSPLHF
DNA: TGTGCCAGCAGCTGGGGCAATTCACCCCTCCACTTT

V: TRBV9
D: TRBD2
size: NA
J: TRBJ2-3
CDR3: CASSDLAGGHTDTQYF
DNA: TGTGCCAGCAGCGACTTAGCGGGGGGGCACACAGATACGCAGTATTTT

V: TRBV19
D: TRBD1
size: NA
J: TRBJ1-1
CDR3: CASSSDRQGRMNTEAFF
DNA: TGTGCCAGTAGTTCCGACCGACAGGGGAGAATGAACACTGAAGCTTTCTTT

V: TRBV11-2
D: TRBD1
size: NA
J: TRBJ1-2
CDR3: CASSTTGGELYGYTF
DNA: TGTGCCAGCAGCACGACAGGGGGCGAACTCTATGGCTACACCTTC

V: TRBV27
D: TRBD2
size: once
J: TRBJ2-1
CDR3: CASSLLTLTSGGHGLYNEQFF
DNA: TGTGCCAGCAGTTTATTAACCCTGACTAGCGGGGGGCACGGTCTATACAATGAGCAGTTCTTC

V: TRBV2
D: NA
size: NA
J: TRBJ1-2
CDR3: CASTQGRAYGYTF
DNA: TGTGCCAGCACACAGGGTCGGGCCTATGGCTACACCTTC

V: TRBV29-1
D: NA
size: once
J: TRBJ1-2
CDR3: CSVDRGGALGYTF
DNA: TGCAGCGTTGATCGGGGAGGGGCTCTTGGCTACACCTTC

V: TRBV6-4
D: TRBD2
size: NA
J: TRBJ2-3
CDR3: CASSDLAGSDTQYF
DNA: TGTGCCAGCAGTGATCTAGCGGGGTCAGATACGCAGTATTTT

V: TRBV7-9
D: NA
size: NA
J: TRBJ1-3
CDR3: CASSLPRTDPLGNTIYF
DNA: TGTGCCAGCAGCTTACCCCGGACAGACCCTCTGGGAAACACCATATATTTT

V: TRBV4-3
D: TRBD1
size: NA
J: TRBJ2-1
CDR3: CASSQGRDRFNEQFF
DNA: TGCGCCAGCAGCCAAGGCCGGGACAGATTTAATGAGCAGTTCTTC

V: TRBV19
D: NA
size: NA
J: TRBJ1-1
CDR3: CASLAPSFPGNTEAFF
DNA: TGTGCCAGTCTCGCCCCCTCGTTTCCGGGGAACACTGAAGCTTTCTTT

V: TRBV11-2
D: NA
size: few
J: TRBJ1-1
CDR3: CASSLTGPEAFF
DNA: TGTGCCAGCAGCCTTACAGGGCCGGAAGCTTTCTTT

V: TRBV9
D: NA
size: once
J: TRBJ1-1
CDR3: CASSVAREGGQNTEAFF
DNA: TGTGCCAGCAGCGTAGCTCGGGAGGGAGGGCAAAACACTGAAGCTTTCTTT

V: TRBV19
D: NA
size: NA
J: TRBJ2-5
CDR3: CASSMGRYQETQYF
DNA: TGTGCCAGTAGTATGGGGCGTTACCAAGAGACCCAGTACTTC

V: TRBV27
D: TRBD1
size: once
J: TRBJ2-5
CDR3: CASSLTGGAVETQYF
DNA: TGTGCCAGCAGTTTGACAGGGGGCGCGGTAGAGACCCAGTACTTC

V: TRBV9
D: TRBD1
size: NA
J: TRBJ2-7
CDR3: CASSAGDRDYEQYF
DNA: TGTGCCAGCAGCGCTGGGGACAGGGACTACGAGCAGTACTTC

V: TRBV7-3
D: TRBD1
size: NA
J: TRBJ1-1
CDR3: CASSSGTGLVGTEAFF
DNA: TGTGCCAGCAGCTCCGGGACAGGGTTGGTCGGGACTGAAGCTTTCTTT

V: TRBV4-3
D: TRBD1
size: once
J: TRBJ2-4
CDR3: CASSPGQGAWNIQYF
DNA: TGCGCCAGCAGCCCGGGACAGGGGGCTTGGAACATTCAGTACTTC

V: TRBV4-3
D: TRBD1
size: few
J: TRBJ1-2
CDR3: CASSQGYALTGGEVGYTF
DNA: TGCGCCAGCAGCCAAGGGTATGCCCTGACAGGGGGCGAGGTTGGCTACACCTTC

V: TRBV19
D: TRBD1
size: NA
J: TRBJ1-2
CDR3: CASSIITDRVGYGYTF
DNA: TGTGCCAGTAGTATAATTACCGACAGGGTAGGCTATGGCTACACCTTC

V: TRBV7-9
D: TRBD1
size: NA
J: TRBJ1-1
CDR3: CASSPRTGASRTEAFF
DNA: TGTGCCAGCAGCCCGCGGACAGGGGCCTCGCGGACTGAAGCTTTCTTT

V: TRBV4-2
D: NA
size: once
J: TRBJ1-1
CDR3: CASSQAQTVFEAFF
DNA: TGTGCCAGCAGCCAGGCTCAAACAGTTTTCGAAGCTTTCTTT

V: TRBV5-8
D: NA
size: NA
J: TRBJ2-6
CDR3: CASSPGQRSGANVLTF
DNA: TGTGCCAGCAGCCCTGGACAGCGCTCTGGGGCCAACGTCCTGACTTTC

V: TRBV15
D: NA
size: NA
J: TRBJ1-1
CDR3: CATSRWGGTWACGGCEAFF
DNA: TGTGCCACCAGCAGGTGGGGTGGGACGTGGGCGTGCGGGGGGTGTGAAGCTTTCTTT

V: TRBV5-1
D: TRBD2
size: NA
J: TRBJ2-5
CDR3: CASSLMVGGAAETQYF
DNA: TGCGCCAGCAGCTTGATGGTCGGGGGGGCCGCGGAGACCCAGTACTTC

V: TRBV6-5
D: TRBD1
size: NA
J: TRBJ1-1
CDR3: CASSYRDRGPNTEAFF
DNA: TGTGCCAGCAGTTACCGGGACAGGGGACCGAACACTGAAGCTTTCTTT

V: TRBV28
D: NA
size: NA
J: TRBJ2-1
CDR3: CASNLGGANEQFF
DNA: TGTGCCAGCAATCTTGGGGGGGCCAATGAGCAGTTCTTC

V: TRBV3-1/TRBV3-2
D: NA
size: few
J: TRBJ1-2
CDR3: CASSQDPLDTFYGYTF
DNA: TGTGCCAGCAGCCAAGATCCCCTGGACACATTCTATGGCTACACCTTC

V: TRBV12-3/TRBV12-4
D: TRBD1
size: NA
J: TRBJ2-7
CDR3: CASRWTGTYEQYF
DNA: TGTGCCAGCAGGTGGACAGGGACCTACGAGCAGTACTTC

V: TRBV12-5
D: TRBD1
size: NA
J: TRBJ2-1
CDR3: CASGLGGQINEQFF
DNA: TGTGCTAGTGGTTTGGGGGGACAGATAAATGAGCAGTTCTTC

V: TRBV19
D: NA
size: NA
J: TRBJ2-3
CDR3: CASNGGLFSTDTQYF
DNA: TGTGCCAGTAACGGGGGGCTTTTTAGCACAGATACGCAGTATTTT

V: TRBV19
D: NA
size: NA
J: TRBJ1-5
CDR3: CASSISTGNHQPQHF
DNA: TGTGCCAGTAGTATTTCAACAGGTAACCATCAGCCCCAGCATTTT

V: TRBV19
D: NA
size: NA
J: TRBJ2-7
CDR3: CASSAWRDGYEQYF
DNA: TGTGCCAGTAGTGCGTGGCGGGACGGATATGAGCAGTACTTC

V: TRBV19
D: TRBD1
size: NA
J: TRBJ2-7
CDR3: CASSQGDYEQYF
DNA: TGTGCCAGTAGTCAGGGGGACTACGAGCAGTACTTC

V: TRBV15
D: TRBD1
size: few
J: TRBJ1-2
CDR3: CATSRVYRGLGYTF
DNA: TGTGCCACCAGCAGAGTGTACAGGGGGCTTGGCTACACCTTC

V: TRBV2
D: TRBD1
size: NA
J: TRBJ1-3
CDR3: CASSLQGAYSGNTIYF
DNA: TGTGCCAGCAGCTTACAGGGGGCCTATAGTGGAAACACCATATATTTT